These 28 T cell receptor beta chains originate from one sample sequenced in a study of T-cell reconstitution after alpha-beta-depleted transplantation in children. Unique molecular identifiers were incorporated during preparation of the TCRbeta library. Each CDR3 protein gets one entry after TCRdb re-called the PCR reads with MiXCR. This table holds about 480,000 distinct CDR3 sequences, around 12% found once. This specimen was PBMCs from the stem cell graft donor, taken from the stem cell graft. These receptors all come from a human donor who donated a stem cell graft to a child with combined immunodeficiency.

The chain uses TRBV6-2 or TRBV6-3 and TRBJ2-3; the D is unclear. The CDR3 spans 15 residues. Deletions cut 4 bases from V and 4 bases from J, with 15 bases between. CDR1 and CDR2 (germline): MNHEY, SVGEGT. The CDR3 sequence is CASSSSKGLPDTQYF. The CDR3 nucleotides read TGTGCCAGCAGTTCCTCTAAGGGTCTTCCAGATACGCAGTATTTT.

The rearrangement uses TRBV29-1 and TRBJ2-5; 8 bases match TRBD2. The CDR3 contains 16 residues. V lost 6 bases and J lost 7; bases outside the gene matches: 19. Germline CDR1 SQVTM, CDR2 ANQGSEA. The CDR3 sequence is CSVATMGLGTARTQYF. CDR3 DNA: TGCAGCGTCGCAACCATGGGACTAGGTACGGCGAGGACCCAGTACTTC.

The J gene is TRBJ2-2, the V gene TRBV9, with D unresolved. Germline-derived CDR1 and CDR2 are SGDLS and YYNGEE. The V and J ends lost 5 bases and 3 bases respectively, with 11 bases between them. This CDR3 has 14 residues. The CDR3 spells CASRSLADTGELFF. The CDR3 coding sequence is TGTGCCAGCAGATCCCTCGCAGACACCGGGGAGCTGTTTTTT.

In this sample, this clonotype turned up many times. The chain links TRBV29-1 to TRBJ2-5; D not resolved. Germline CDR1 and CDR2: SQVTM and ANQGSEA. Trimming took 1 base from V and 5 from J, leaving 11 bases between them. The CDR3 runs to 13 residues. CDR3 sequence: CSVEAYSWETQYF. CDR3 DNA: TGCAGCGTTGAAGCCTACTCTTGGGAGACCCAGTACTTC. Filled out from reference TRBV29-1 and TRBJ2-5, the complete variable domain reads SAVISQKPSRDICQRGTSLTIQCQVDSQVTMMFWYRQQPGQSLTLIATANQGSEATYESGFVIDKFPISRPNLTFSTLTVSNMSPEDSSIYLCSVEAYSWETQYFGPGTRLLVL.

This clonotype occurred many times. The chain is built from TRBV12-3 or TRBV12-4 and TRBJ2-5; perhaps TRBD1 as D (6 bases). The CDR3 consists of 13 residues. V gave up 7 bases and J gave up 1 base, with 10 bases separating them. The CDR3 DNA reads as TGTGCCAGCAATAAAGGGGGCCAAGAGACCCAGTACTTC. Its translation is CASNKGGQETQYF.

V gene TRBV12-3 or TRBV12-4 combines with J gene TRBJ2-3; 7 bases are shared with TRBD2. CDR3 size: 16 residues. Trimming took 5 bases from V and 2 from J; bases not matched to a gene: 10. The CDR3 bases are TGTGCCAGCAGTCTCCCCGTAGCGGGTCCCACAGATACGCAGTATTTT. It translates to CASSLPVAGPTDTQYF.

This clonotype was counted only a few times. V usage is TRBV16 and J usage is TRBJ1-2, with no clear D. Germline CDR1 reads KGHSY; CDR2 reads FQNENV. V lost 4 bases to trimming and J lost 4 bases, with 7 bases between them. This CDR3 is 12 amino acids long. The CDR3 protein is CASSLTTYGYTF. CDR3 bases: TGTGCCAGCAGCCTGACGACCTATGGCTACACCTTC. Filled out from reference TRBV16 and TRBJ1-2, the complete variable domain reads GEEVAQTPKHLVRGEGQKAKLYCAPIKGHSYVFWYQQVLKNEFKFLISFQNENVFDETGMPKERFSAKCLPNSPCSLEIQATKLEDSAVYFCASSLTTYGYTFGSGTRLTVV.

This chain links TRBV6-2 or TRBV6-3 with TRBJ1-1, with a possible D match to TRBD1 (6 bases). This CDR3 comprises 16 residues. Germline V lookup: CDR1 MNHEY, CDR2 SVGEGT. Trimming shortened V by 5 bases and J by 4 bases, and 20 bases separated the two germline ends. The CDR3 bases are TGTGCCAGCAGTCTGCGCGGGCAGGGAGGGGGCACTGAAGCTTTCTTT. Translated: CASSLRGQGGGTEAFF.

This clonotype was seen a handful of times. The germline gene is not matched at one end of the junction; a read error may be the cause. The J gene is TRBJ2-7, the V gene TRBV12-3 or TRBV12-4; 9 nucleotides align to TRBD2. CDR3 length: 15 amino acids. The chain's CDR3 is CASSGTSWGSHEQYF. DNA for the CDR3: TGTGCCAGCAGCGGGACTAGCTGGGGCTCCCACGAGCAGTACTTC.

This chain links TRBV9 with TRBJ2-5; 7 positions match TRBD1. After removal of 0 bases from V and 5 bases from J, the junction contained 4 bases not matched to a gene. Germline V lookup: CDR1 SGDLS, CDR2 YYNGEE. The CDR3 has 14 residues. The CDR3 spells CASSVAPRGETQYF. CDR3 nucleotide sequence: TGTGCCAGCAGCGTAGCTCCCAGGGGGGAGACCCAGTACTTC.

At least ten counts were recorded for this clonotype. The CDR3 DNA sequence: TGTGCCAGCAGTTTGCACGGCCAAACTGAGGCAGATACGCAGTATTTT. Its translation is CASSLHGQTEADTQYF. V is TRBV12-3 or TRBV12-4 and J is TRBJ2-3; D is uncertain. V was shortened by 3 bases and J by 4 bases, with 17 bases between the two germline ends. The CDR3 extends over 16 amino acids.

This clonotype was counted many times. The J gene is TRBJ2-5, the V gene TRBV20-1; 8 bases fit TRBD2. Trimming at V came to 0 bases and at J to 1 base, leaving 10 bases not matched to a gene. Looked up from germline, CDR1 is DFQATT and CDR2 is SNEGSKA (reference sequence). This CDR3 has 17 residues. The CDR3 loop is CSARDWARGAGQETQYF. The CDR3 DNA reads TGCAGTGCTAGAGATTGGGCGCGGGGGGCGGGCCAAGAGACCCAGTACTTC.

The table lists this clonotype with a few counts. V and J are TRBV15 and TRBJ1-4, with D tentatively TRBD1 (6 bases). V was cut by 3 bases and J by 4 bases, with 15 bases left in between. The CDR3 is 16 residues long. CDR1 and CDR2 from the germline V gene are LNHNV and YYDKDF (reference sequence). The CDR3: CATSSRMTGYNEKLFF. DNA of the CDR3: TGTGCCACCAGCAGCCGCATGACAGGTTATAATGAAAAACTGTTTTTT. The variable domain in full, with the rest retrieved from reference TRBV15 and TRBJ1-4, is DAMVIQNPRYQVTQFGKPVTLSCSQTLNHNVMYWYQQKSSQAPKLLFHYYDKDFNNEADTPDNFQSRRPNTSFCFLDIRSPGLGDTAMYLCATSSRMTGYNEKLFFGSGTQLSVL.

The chain couples TRBV7-6 to TRBJ2-7, with TRBD1 matching 7 bases. This CDR3 region has 16 residues. The V and J ends lost 5 bases and 3 bases, in that order; junction bases with no gene match: 13. Germline V gives CDR1 SGHVS, CDR2 FNYEAQ. CDR3 region: CASSLKGTVNGYEQYF. The CDR3 nucleotides are TGTGCCAGCAGCCTCAAAGGGACAGTCAATGGCTACGAGCAGTACTTC. The variable domain in full, completed from reference TRBV7-6 and TRBJ2-7, reads GAGVSQSPRYKVTKRGQDVALRCDPISGHVSLYWYRQALGQGPEFLTYFNYEAQQDKSGLPNDRFSAERPEGSISTLTIQRTEQRDSAMYRCASSLKGTVNGYEQYFGPGTRLTVT.

In this sample, this clonotype turned up a few times. The chain combines TRBV20-1 with TRBJ2-1, with 10 bases identical to TRBD2. Germline CDR1 and CDR2: DFQATT and SNEGSKA (reference sequence). This CDR3 contains 19 residues. The V segment lost 3 bases and the J segment 1 base; nucleotides outside the gene matches: 15. The CDR3 DNA sequence: TGCAGTGCTAGTCCAAGGCGGCTAGCGGGAGTTAGGTCCTACAATGAGCAGTTCTTC. This translates into CSASPRRLAGVRSYNEQFF.

This chain links TRBV7-8 with TRBJ1-1, with D unclear. The CDR3 extends over 14 amino acids. Trimming removed 5 bases at V and 9 bases at J, with 19 bases between. The germline V gene encodes CDR1 SGHVS and CDR2 FQNEAQ. This chain's CDR3 is CASSTAGEGSKAFF. DNA of the CDR3: TGTGCCAGCAGCACGGCAGGCGAAGGATCTAAAGCTTTCTTT.

In this sample, this clonotype turned up a few times. The chain combines TRBV13 with TRBJ1-6; 7 bases map to TRBD1. The CDR3 spans 14 residues. The germline CDR1 and CDR2 sequences are PRHDT and FYEKMQ (reference sequence). Trimming cost V 5 bases and J 7 bases; bases outside gene matches: 5. CDR3 protein: CASSPGQANSPLHF. The CDR3 DNA reads as TGTGCCAGCAGCCCCGGACAGGCGAATTCACCCCTCCACTTT.

This clonotype was seen many times. CDR3 bases: TGTGCCAGCAGTTTACTGGAGGGGGAGACCCAGTACTTC. Its protein is CASSLLEGETQYF. The chain is built from TRBV12-3 or TRBV12-4 and TRBJ2-5; tentative D call: TRBD2 (6 bases). The CDR3 extends over 13 amino acids. The V and J ends lost 2 bases and 5 bases respectively, with 9 bases between them.

This clonotype was counted at least ten times. The chain couples TRBV29-1 to TRBJ1-1, with D possibly TRBD1 on 5 matching bases. The germline V gene encodes CDR1 SQVTM and CDR2 ANQGSEA. This CDR3 is 14 amino acids long. Trimming pared 2 bases from V and 0 bases from J, leaving 10 bases between. In DNA form, the CDR3 reads TGCAGCGTTGAAAAGGGACGGATGAACACTGAAGCTTTCTTT. It yields the protein CSVEKGRMNTEAFF.

This clonotype was seen many times. The chain is built from TRBV3-1 and TRBJ2-6; the D is unclear. Germline V gene lookup returns CDR1 LGHDT and CDR2 YNNKEL (reference sequence). Trimming removed 0 bases at V and 0 bases at J, with 3 bases between. The CDR3 sequence is 15 residues long. CDR3 in amino acids: CASSQDLSGANVLTF. Here the CDR3 DNA reads TGTGCCAGCAGCCAAGACCTCTCTGGGGCCAACGTCCTGACTTTC.

This chain uses TRBV12-3 or TRBV12-4 with TRBJ2-3, with 11 positions matching TRBD2. V lost 7 bases and J lost 4; bases outside the gene matches: 4. The CDR3 is made up of 14 amino acids. CDR3 sequence reads: CASMVAGGPDTQYF. CDR3 DNA sequence: TGTGCCAGCATGGTAGCGGGAGGGCCAGATACGCAGTATTTT.

This clonotype was seen a few times. The CDR3 region is CASSSPQGVYEQYF. CDR3 bases: TGTGCCAGCAGCTCCCCCCAGGGAGTCTACGAGCAGTACTTC. This sequence joins TRBV7-2 and TRBJ2-7, with D possibly called TRBD1 or TRBD2 (5 bases each). Germline V gives CDR1 SGHTA, CDR2 FQGNSA. This CDR3 has 14 residues. Trimming pared 4 bases from V and 3 bases from J, leaving 13 bases between.

This clonotype was detected only a few times. This chain joins TRBV7-2 and TRBJ2-5; D may be TRBD2 (6 bases). V was trimmed by 3 bases and J by 4 bases, leaving 18 bases between them. CDR3 length: 16 amino acids. The germline V gene encodes CDR1 SGHTA and CDR2 FQGNSA. For the CDR3, the DNA is TGTGCCAGCAGCTTCCCTGAGGGTGGAGGGCCAGAGACCCAGTACTTC. As protein: CASSFPEGGGPETQYF.

This clonotype was counted at least ten times. The chain has TRBV12-3 or TRBV12-4 and TRBJ2-5; the D call may be TRBD1 or TRBD2 (5 bases each). With 2 bases removed from V and 3 bases from J, the gap between germline ends came to 16 bases. This CDR3 is built from 16 residues. The CDR3 DNA reads TGTGCCAGCAGTTTATCCCCGGGGCTAGCCGAAGAGACCCAGTACTTC. This codes for CASSLSPGLAEETQYF.

The gene calls are TRBV3-1 and TRBJ1-1; D not resolved. The germline V gene has CDR1 LGHDT and CDR2 YNNKEL (reference sequence). V lost 8 bases to trimming and J lost 7 bases, with 17 bases between them. This CDR3 comprises 13 residues. The DNA for the CDR3 is TGTGCCAGCCAGGCGACTCCAAATTATGAAGCTTTCTTT. This codes for CASQATPNYEAFF.

The J gene is TRBJ2-1, the V gene TRBV20-1, with 7 bases that match TRBD2. The CDR3 is 15 amino acids. Trimming removed 3 bases from V and 1 base from J; junction bases left unmatched: 6. Per germline, CDR1 DFQATT and CDR2 SNEGSKA (reference sequence). CDR3 residues: CSASHGGGSYNEQFF. Written as DNA, the CDR3 is TGCAGTGCTAGTCACGGCGGGGGTTCCTACAATGAGCAGTTCTTC.

This clonotype was seen a handful of times. The chain combines TRBV29-1 with TRBJ2-7, with a tentative D call TRBD2 (7 bases). Deletions cut 4 bases from V and 5 bases from J, with 18 bases between. The germline CDR1 and CDR2 sequences are SQVTM and ANQGSEA. This CDR3 is built from 14 residues. CDR3 coding DNA: TGCAGCGTTGCGGGGGGCAGCAGGGGCCACGAGCAGTACTTC. It codes for CSVAGGSRGHEQYF.

V gene TRBV7-4 combines with J gene TRBJ2-5; D may be TRBD1 (6 bases). The CDR3 covers 15 residues. Trimming left V 5 bases short and J 0 bases short, with 13 bases between. Germline V gives CDR1 SGHVT, CDR2 SQSDAQ. The CDR3 loop reads CASSGWTAYQETQYF. CDR3 DNA: TGTGCCAGCAGCGGATGGACAGCGTACCAAGAGACCCAGTACTTC.